The T cell receptor beta chain under discussion was sequenced for a study of T-cell reconstitution after alpha-beta-depleted transplantation in children. This clonotype has a single count. As it was prepared, the TCRbeta library received unique molecular identifiers. Via MiXCR, TCRdb re-called the PCR reads, giving one row per CDR3 protein. The repertoire has about 900,000 distinct CDR3 sequences, under 30% of them found once; the top ten carry under 30%. The sequencing here drew on PBMCs, mostly from graft donor cells, taken 360 days after TCRalphabeta/CD19-depleted stem cell transplant. This receptor was taken from a boy under two years old who had a stem cell transplant for SCID, so the T cells may come from the graft donor.

DNA for the CDR3: TGTGCCAGCAGCCCCCCAATTAGCGGGGGCACTAGCACAGATACGCAGTATTTT. It codes for CASSPPISGGTSTDTQYF. V gene TRBV11-2 combines with J gene TRBJ2-3; TRBD2 matches at 9 bases. The CDR3 consists of 18 residues. The germline CDR1 and CDR2 sequences are SGHAT and FQNNGV. Losses at the gene ends were 5 bases for V and 0 bases for J; bases not matched to a gene: 12.